These 21 T cell receptor beta chains share one sample of origin, sequenced in a study of blood T cells in healthy people across ages. The use of a sample-barcoded 5' primer and a J-beta primer mix characterized a second PCR of about 7 to 12 cycles. TCRdb redid the calling of the 5' RACE reads with MiXCR, one entry per CDR3 protein. The sample holds 1 million or so distinct CDR3 sequences, 35% to 50% seen once. The source material was blood. The source of these receptors is a woman aged 55-70 years in good health.

This chain uses TRBV11-2 with TRBJ2-1; 8 nucleotides match TRBD2. The germline gives CDR1 SGHAT, CDR2 FQNNGV. There are 14 residues in the CDR3. V dropped 1 base and J dropped 10; count of bases not matched to a gene: 6. The CDR3 DNA follows: TGTGCCAGCAGCTTAGCGACTAGCGCATTCGAGCAGTTCTTC. Protein product: CASSLATSAFEQFF.

V gene TRBV7-2 combines with J gene TRBJ1-2; 7 positions match TRBD1. CDR1 and CDR2 from the germline V gene are SGHTA and FQGNSA. V shed 6 bases, J shed 2 bases, and the junction held 6 bases outside the gene matches. This CDR3 contains 14 residues. In DNA form, the CDR3 reads TGTGCCAGCAGACGGGACAGAATCAACTATGGCTACACCTTC. Protein sequence: CASRRDRINYGYTF. Using reference TRBV7-2 and TRBJ1-2 for the parts outside the CDR3, the full variable domain is GAGVSQSPSNKVTEKGKDVELRCDPISGHTALYWYRQSLGQGLEFLIYFQGNSAPDKSGLPSDRFSAERTGGSVSTLTIQRTQQEDSAVYLCASRRDRINYGYTFGSGTRLTVV.

This clonotype was observed a handful of times. This sequence joins TRBV6-5 and TRBJ2-1, with D unclear. CDR3 length: 15 amino acids. The germline CDR1 and CDR2 sequences are MNHEY and SVGAGI. Trimming removed 6 bases at V and 4 bases at J, with 16 bases between. For the CDR3, the DNA is TGTGCCAGCAGCCCTACTCGTGGAAATTACAATGAGCAGTTCTTC. It yields the protein CASSPTRGNYNEQFF.

This clonotype has a handful of counts. V and J are TRBV5-1 and TRBJ2-7, with 7 bases lining up with TRBD1. The CDR3 totals 11 residues. The J segment lost 6 bases and the V segment lost 7 bases, leaving 4 bases of the junction unmatched. In germline, CDR1 is SGHRS, CDR2 YFSETQ. Here the CDR3 reads CASQTGFEQYF. The CDR3 DNA reads as TGCGCCAGCCAGACAGGGTTCGAGCAGTACTTC.

The chain uses TRBV20-1 and TRBJ1-6; 9 nucleotides agree with TRBD1. Losses at the gene ends were 5 bases for V and 9 bases for J; bases not matched to a gene: 14. Germline-derived CDR1 and CDR2 are DFQATT and SNEGSKA (reference sequence). This CDR3 has 16 residues. CDR3 nucleotide sequence: TGCAGTGCTGGACCCTACGCGGGACAGGGTAGTTCACCCCTCCACTTT. It yields the protein CSAGPYAGQGSSPLHF.

The V gene is TRBV29-1, the J gene TRBJ1-2; 7 bases agree with TRBD1. The germline V gene encodes CDR1 SQVTM and CDR2 ANQGSEA. This CDR3 has 12 amino acids. Trimming removed 7 bases from V and 5 bases from J; junction bases left unmatched: 7. The CDR3 loop is CSAPTGRYGYTF. For the CDR3, the DNA is TGCAGCGCACCGACAGGGAGATATGGCTACACCTTC.

The genes are TRBV5-1 and TRBJ1-4, with TRBD1 as a possible D gene (6 bases). Trimming removed 4 bases at V and 7 bases at J, with 17 bases between. CDR1 is SGHRS, CDR2 YFSETQ, per germline. The CDR3 covers 15 residues. The CDR3 region is CASSHVGGAGEKLFF. The CDR3 DNA sequence: TGCGCCAGCAGCCACGTGGGGGGGGCCGGTGAAAAACTGTTTTTT.

This clonotype appeared a few times. The chain employs TRBV20-1 and TRBJ2-1; 8 nucleotides agree with TRBD2. In germline, CDR1 is DFQATT, CDR2 SNEGSKA (reference sequence). There are 16 residues in the CDR3. After removal of 4 bases from V and 3 bases from J, the junction contained 11 bases not matched to a gene. DNA of the CDR3: TGCAGTGCTATAACTAGTCGGGAGGGACTCTACAATGAGCAGTTCTTC. As protein: CSAITSREGLYNEQFF.

Details on this clonotype: A junction end diverges from the germline sequence, so it may reflect a read error. The V and J genes are TRBV7-2 and TRBJ2-7, with TRBD2 identical over 11 bases. The germline gives CDR1 SGHTA, CDR2 FQGNSA. This CDR3 is 17 amino acids long. This chain's CDR3 is CANSLAGTSGYSYEQYF. The CDR3 DNA is TGTGCCAACAGCTTAGCCGGGACTAGCGGCTACTCCTACGAGCAGTACTTC.

In its sample, this clonotype was seen a few times. This sequence joins TRBV4-1 and TRBJ2-1; 10 nucleotides agree with TRBD2. Germline values: CDR1 MGHRA, CDR2 YSYEKL. The trim removed 2 bases at V and 0 bases at J, leaving 1 base unmatched. This CDR3 has 16 amino acids. For the CDR3, the DNA is TGCGCCAGCAGCCAATCTAGCGGGAGCTCCTACAATGAGCAGTTCTTC. This sequence encodes CASSQSSGSSYNEQFF.

V is TRBV6-1 and J is TRBJ2-5; D is ambiguous. Trimming took 6 bases from V and 3 from J, leaving 14 bases between them. The CDR3 has 14 amino acids. Germline V gene sequence: CDR1 MNHNS, CDR2 SASEGT. The CDR3 coding sequence is TGTGCCAGCAGCCAAGTGGACGTAAAAGAGACCCAGTACTTC. Its translation: CASSQVDVKETQYF.

A few counts support this clonotype. The chain joins TRBV29-1 to TRBJ2-7, with 7 bases fitting TRBD2. V lost 0 bases to trimming and J lost 7 bases; unmatched junction nucleotides: 18. In germline, CDR1 is SQVTM, CDR2 ANQGSEA. CDR3 length equals 17 residues. The CDR3 region has the DNA TGCAGCGTTGAAGATCCGGCTAGCGGCAGGGAGTATGAGGAGCAGTACTTC. Translated: CSVEDPASGREYEEQYF.

This clonotype was picked up a small number of times. The chain joins TRBV20-1 to TRBJ2-7; 11 bases align to TRBD2. The junction had 6 bases not matched to a gene; V was cut back by 6 bases and J by 2 bases. Germline assignment: CDR1 DFQATT and CDR2 SNEGSKA (reference sequence). The CDR3 loop spans 14 amino acids. For the CDR3, the DNA is TGCAGTGCGGGGACTAGCGGACTGACCTACGAGCAGTACTTC. This translates into CSAGTSGLTYEQYF.

The chain links TRBV5-1 to TRBJ2-1; a weak D match, TRBD1 (6 bases). With 0 bases removed from V and 8 bases from J, the gap between germline ends came to 15 bases. The CDR3 extends over 15 amino acids. CDR1 and CDR2 (germline): SGHRS, YFSETQ. This chain's CDR3 is CASSLGLLGGHEQFF. The CDR3 nucleotides read TGCGCCAGCAGCTTGGGGCTCCTAGGGGGACATGAGCAGTTCTTC.

In its sample, this clonotype was seen a few times. The chain recombines TRBV10-3 with TRBJ2-7; possibly TRBD1 for D (5 bases). The V end lost 3 bases, the J end lost 2 bases, and 11 bases lay between the germline ends. The CDR3 extends over 14 amino acids. The V gene's germline CDR1 is ENHRY and CDR2 SYGVKD. The CDR3 bases are TGTGCCATCAGTGAAATGACAGATCCCTACGAGCAGTACTTC. Its translation is CAISEMTDPYEQYF.

This clonotype came up a few times. The chain employs TRBV29-1 and TRBJ2-7; 8 bases match TRBD1. The CDR3 is made up of 15 amino acids. From germline, CDR1 is SQVTM and CDR2 ANQGSEA. V trimming: 0 bases; J trimming: 5 bases; junction bases outside the gene matches: 9. CDR3 sequence: CSVEEDRVGSNEQYF. The DNA of the CDR3 is TGCAGCGTTGAAGAGGACAGGGTCGGGTCGAACGAGCAGTACTTC.

The rearrangement uses TRBV20-1 and TRBJ2-5; 7 positions match TRBD2. Germline V gene data show CDR1 as DFQATT and CDR2 as SNEGSKA (reference sequence). With 6 bases clipped from V and 0 bases from J, the junction kept 7 bases outside the gene matches. CDR3 length: 14 amino acids. CDR3 sequence (DNA): TGCAGTGCCAACCCCACTAGCGACCAAGAGACCCAGTACTTC. This encodes CSANPTSDQETQYF.

This clonotype has a handful of counts. The V call is TRBV7-6, the J call TRBJ2-3; 10 nucleotides match TRBD1. The V gene's germline CDR1 is SGHVS and CDR2 FNYEAQ. The CDR3 extends over 15 amino acids. V gave up 6 bases and J gave up 4 bases; unmatched junction bases: 7. CDR3 bases: TGTGCCAGCAGTTCCTCGGGGACAGGGGCAGATACGCAGTATTTT. It codes for CASSSSGTGADTQYF.

The chain links TRBV18 to TRBJ2-3; D is unresolved. The CDR3 totals 16 residues. The germline CDR1 and CDR2 sequences are KGHSH and LQKENI. The V end lost 5 bases, the J end lost 2 bases, and 17 bases lay between the germline ends. CDR3 amino acids: CASSSLTGSLTDTQYF. DNA for the CDR3: TGTGCCAGCTCATCCCTGACCGGGTCCCTCACAGATACGCAGTATTTT.

V is TRBV20-1 and J is TRBJ2-3; unclear D gene. Deletions cut 0 bases from V and 0 bases from J, with 13 bases between. CDR3 size: 16 residues. Germline V gene data show CDR1 as DFQATT and CDR2 as SNEGSKA (reference sequence). The CDR3 DNA is TGCAGTGCTAGAGATCCGGACCGGGCTAGCACAGATACGCAGTATTTT. Protein sequence: CSARDPDRASTDTQYF.

The rearrangement links TRBV7-6 to TRBJ2-5, with D uncertain. Germline CDR1 SGHVS, CDR2 FNYEAQ. Between the trimmed V and J ends, which lost 4 bases and 5 bases, there was a span of 14 bases. The CDR3 has 14 amino acids. CDR3 nucleotides: TGTGCCAGCAGCTGTGGTGGTACTGGGGAGACCCAGTACTTC. Amino acid sequence: CASSCGGTGETQYF. The entire variable domain, with the rest obtained from reference TRBV7-6 and TRBJ2-5, is as follows: GAGVSQSPRYKVTKRGQDVALRCDPISGHVSLYWYRQALGQGPEFLTYFNYEAQQDKSGLPNDRFSAERPEGSISTLTIQRTEQRDSAMYRCASSCGGTGETQYFGPGTRLLVL.